Sequencing of this T cell receptor (beta chain) was carried out in a study of blood T cells in healthy people across ages. Germline assignment: CDR1 DFQATT and CDR2 SNEGSKA (reference sequence). The length of the CDR3 is 12 residues. A second roughly 7 to 11 cycle PCR used barcoded and J-beta primers. TCRdb re-called the 5' RACE reads through MiXCR, storing one row per CDR3 protein. The data show around 700,000 distinct CDR3 sequences, about 25% seen once. The same data also contributed to another study, on T cells of mothers and their children.

The specimen sequenced was blood. The origin of this receptor is a boy aged 5 to 17 in good health. The J gene is TRBJ2-5, the V gene TRBV20-1; TRBD1 is a possible D gene (6 bases). The DNA end favors TRBJ2-1, so the J call may be wrong. CDR3 coding DNA: TGCAGTGCTATACAGGGCAACAATGAGCAGTTCTTC. This translates into CSAIQGNNEQFF.